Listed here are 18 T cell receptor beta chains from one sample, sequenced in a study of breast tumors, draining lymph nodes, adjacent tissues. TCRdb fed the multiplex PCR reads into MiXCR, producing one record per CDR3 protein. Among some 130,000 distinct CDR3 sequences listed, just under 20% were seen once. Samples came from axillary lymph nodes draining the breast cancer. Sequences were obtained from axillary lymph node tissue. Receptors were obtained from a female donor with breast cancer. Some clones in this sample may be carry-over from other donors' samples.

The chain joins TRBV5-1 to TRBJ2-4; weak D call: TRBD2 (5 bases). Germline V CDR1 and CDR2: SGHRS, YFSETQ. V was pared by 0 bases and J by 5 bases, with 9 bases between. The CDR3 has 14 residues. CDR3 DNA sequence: TGCGCCAGCAGCTTGGCCAACGGGGAAAACATTCAGTACTTC. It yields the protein CASSLANGENIQYF.

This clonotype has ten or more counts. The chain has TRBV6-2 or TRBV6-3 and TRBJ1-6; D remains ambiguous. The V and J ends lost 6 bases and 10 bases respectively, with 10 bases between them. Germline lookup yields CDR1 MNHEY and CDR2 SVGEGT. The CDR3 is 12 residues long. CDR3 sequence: CASSPRGSPLHF. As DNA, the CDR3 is TGTGCCAGCAGCCCCAGAGGGTCACCCCTCCACTTT.

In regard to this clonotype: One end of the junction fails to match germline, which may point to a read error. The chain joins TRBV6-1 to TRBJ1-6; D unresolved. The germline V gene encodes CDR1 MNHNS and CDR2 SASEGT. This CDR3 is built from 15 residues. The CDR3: CAGSEFWGTNSPLHF. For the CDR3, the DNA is TGTGCCGGCAGTGAATTTTGGGGTACAAATTCACCCCTCCACTTT.

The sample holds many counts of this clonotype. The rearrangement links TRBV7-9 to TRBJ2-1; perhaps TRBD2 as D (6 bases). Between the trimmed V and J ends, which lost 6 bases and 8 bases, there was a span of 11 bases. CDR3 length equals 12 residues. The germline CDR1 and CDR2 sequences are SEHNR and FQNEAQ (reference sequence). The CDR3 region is CASSFGGDEQFF. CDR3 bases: TGTGCCAGCAGTTTCGGCGGGGATGAGCAGTTCTTC.

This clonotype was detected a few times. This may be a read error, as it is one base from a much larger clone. The CDR3 DNA reads TGTGCCAACAGCTTCCTAGCGGATACGCAGTATTTT. Protein product: CANSFLADTQYF. V and J are TRBV7-2 and TRBJ2-3, with a tentative D call TRBD2 (6 bases). This CDR3 is built from 12 residues. Germline V gene sequence: CDR1 SGHTA, CDR2 FQGNSA. The complete variable domain, with remaining parts taken from reference TRBV7-2 and TRBJ2-3, reads GAGVSQSPSNKVTEKGKDVELRCDPISGHTALYWYRQSLGQGLEFLIYFQGNSAPDKSGLPSDRFSAERTGGSVSTLTIQRTQQEDSAVYLCANSFLADTQYFGPGTRLTVL.

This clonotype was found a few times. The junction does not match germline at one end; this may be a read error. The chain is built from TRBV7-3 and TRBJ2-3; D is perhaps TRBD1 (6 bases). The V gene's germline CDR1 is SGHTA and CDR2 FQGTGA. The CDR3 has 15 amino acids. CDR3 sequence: CACSLTPDRVDTQYF. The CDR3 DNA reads TGTGCCTGCAGCTTAACTCCGGACAGAGTAGATACGCAGTATTTT.

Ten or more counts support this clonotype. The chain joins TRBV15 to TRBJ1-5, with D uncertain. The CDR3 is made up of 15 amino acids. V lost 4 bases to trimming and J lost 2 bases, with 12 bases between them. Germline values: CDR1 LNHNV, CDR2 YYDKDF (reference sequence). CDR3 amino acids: CATSTVPIGNQPQHF. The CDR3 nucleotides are TGTGCCACCAGCACAGTTCCCATTGGCAATCAGCCCCAGCATTTT. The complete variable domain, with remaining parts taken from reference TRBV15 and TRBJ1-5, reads DAMVIQNPRYQVTQFGKPVTLSCSQTLNHNVMYWYQQKSSQAPKLLFHYYDKDFNNEADTPDNFQSRRPNTSFCFLDIRSPGLGDTAMYLCATSTVPIGNQPQHFGDGTRLSIL.

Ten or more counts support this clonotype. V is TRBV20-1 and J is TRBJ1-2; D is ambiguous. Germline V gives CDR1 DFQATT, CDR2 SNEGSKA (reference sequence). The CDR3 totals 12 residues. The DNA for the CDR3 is TGCAGCGCTCGGATGACTAACTATGGCTACACCTTC. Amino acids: CSARMTNYGYTF.

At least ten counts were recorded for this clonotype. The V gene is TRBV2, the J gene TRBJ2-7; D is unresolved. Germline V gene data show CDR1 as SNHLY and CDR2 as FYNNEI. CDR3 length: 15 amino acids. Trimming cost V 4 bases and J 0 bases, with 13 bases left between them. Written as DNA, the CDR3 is TGTGCCAGCAGTGCCCTCGCTTGGAGCTCCTACGAGCAGTACTTC. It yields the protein CASSALAWSSYEQYF.

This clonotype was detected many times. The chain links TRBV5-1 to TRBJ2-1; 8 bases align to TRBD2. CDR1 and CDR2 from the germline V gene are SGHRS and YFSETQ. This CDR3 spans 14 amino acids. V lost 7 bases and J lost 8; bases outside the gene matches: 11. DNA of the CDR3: TGCGCCAGCGGTTCACTAGCGGAAGTCGATGAGCAGTTCTTC. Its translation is CASGSLAEVDEQFF.

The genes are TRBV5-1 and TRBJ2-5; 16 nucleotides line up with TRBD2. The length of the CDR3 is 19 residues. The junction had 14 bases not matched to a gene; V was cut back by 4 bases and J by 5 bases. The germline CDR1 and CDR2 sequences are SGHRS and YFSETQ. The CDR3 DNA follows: TGCGCCAGCAGCCAACCACGGGGACTAGCGGGAGGGCTTCAGGAGACCCAGTACTTC. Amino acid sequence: CASSQPRGLAGGLQETQYF.

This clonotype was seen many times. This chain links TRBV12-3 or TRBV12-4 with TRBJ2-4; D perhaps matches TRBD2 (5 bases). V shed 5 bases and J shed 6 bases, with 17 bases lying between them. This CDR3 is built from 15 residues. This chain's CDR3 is CASSPRGSVRNIQYF. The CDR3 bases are TGTGCCAGCAGTCCCCGTGGTAGCGTTCGAAACATTCAGTACTTC.

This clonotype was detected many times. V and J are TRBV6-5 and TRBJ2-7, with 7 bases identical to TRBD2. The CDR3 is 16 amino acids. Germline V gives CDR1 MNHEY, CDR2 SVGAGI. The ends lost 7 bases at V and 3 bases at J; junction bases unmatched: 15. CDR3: CASTAPWGEGFYEQYF. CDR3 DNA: TGTGCCAGCACCGCCCCGTGGGGGGAGGGCTTCTACGAGCAGTACTTC.

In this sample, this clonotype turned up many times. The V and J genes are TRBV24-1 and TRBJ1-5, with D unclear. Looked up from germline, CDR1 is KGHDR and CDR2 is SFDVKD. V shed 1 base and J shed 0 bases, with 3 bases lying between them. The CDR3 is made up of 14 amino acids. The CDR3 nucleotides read TGTGCCACCAGTGATTTAGATAGCAATCAGCCCCAGCATTTT. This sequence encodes CATSDLDSNQPQHF.

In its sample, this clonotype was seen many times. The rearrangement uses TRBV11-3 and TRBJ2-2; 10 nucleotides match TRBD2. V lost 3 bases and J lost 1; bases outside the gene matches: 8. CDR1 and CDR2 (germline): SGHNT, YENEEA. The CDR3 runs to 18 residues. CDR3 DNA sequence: TGTGCCAGCAGCTTTCAGTCTAGCGGGAGAAGGAACACCGGGGAGCTGTTTTTT. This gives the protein CASSFQSSGRRNTGELFF.

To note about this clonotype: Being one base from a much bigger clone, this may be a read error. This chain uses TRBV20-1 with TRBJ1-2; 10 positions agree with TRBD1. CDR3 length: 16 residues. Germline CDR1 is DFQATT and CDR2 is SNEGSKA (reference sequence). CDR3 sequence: CSALNPGTGDKYGNTF. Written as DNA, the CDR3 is TGCAGTGCTTTAAATCCCGGGACAGGGGACAAATATGGCAACACCTTC.

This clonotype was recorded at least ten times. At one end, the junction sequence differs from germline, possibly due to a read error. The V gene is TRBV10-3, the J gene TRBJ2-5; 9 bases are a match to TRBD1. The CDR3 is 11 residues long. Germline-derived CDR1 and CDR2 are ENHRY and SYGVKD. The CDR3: CAISLPGQGSF. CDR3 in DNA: TGTGCCATCAGCCTACCGGGACAGGGATCTTTC.

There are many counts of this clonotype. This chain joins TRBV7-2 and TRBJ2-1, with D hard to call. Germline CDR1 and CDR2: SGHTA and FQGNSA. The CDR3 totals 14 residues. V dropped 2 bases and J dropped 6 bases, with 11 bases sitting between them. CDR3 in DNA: TGTGCCAGCAGCTTAATCCGGACCCTCAATGAGCAGTTCTTC. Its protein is CASSLIRTLNEQFF.